This T cell receptor beta chain was recovered during a study of T cell responses to AZD1222 COVID-19 vaccine. Whole-study results and caveats: Repertoires were obtained solely post-peak T cell response.

Turning to this clone: Antigen: not known.

CDR3 length equals 14 residues. The V segment lost 4 bases and the J segment 5 bases; nucleotides outside the gene matches: 7. Germline CDR1 is SNHLY and CDR2 is FYNNEI. Sequencing used immunoSEQ multiplex PCR; TCRdb keeps in-frame clones, though not all of them. This sample has about 150,000 clones, with around 93% found just once. This sequence originates from an adult in good health. The sequencing here drew on peripheral blood, taken on day 0 of AZD1222 vaccination. The rearrangement uses TRBV2 and TRBJ2-7, with 8 bases aligning to TRBD2. The CDR3 protein is CASSASGRFHEQYF. CDR3 nucleotide sequence: TGTGCCAGCAGTGCCAGCGGGAGATTCCACGAGCAGTACTTC.